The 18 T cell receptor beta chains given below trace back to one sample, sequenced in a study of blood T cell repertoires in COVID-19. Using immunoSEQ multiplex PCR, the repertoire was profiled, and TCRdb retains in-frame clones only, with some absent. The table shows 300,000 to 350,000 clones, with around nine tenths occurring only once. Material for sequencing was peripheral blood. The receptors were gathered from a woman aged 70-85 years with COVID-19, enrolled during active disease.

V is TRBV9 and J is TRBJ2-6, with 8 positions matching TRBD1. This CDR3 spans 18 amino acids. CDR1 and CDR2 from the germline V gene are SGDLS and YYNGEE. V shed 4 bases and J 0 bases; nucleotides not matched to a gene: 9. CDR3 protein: CASSHTNRGSSGANVLTF. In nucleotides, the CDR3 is TGTGCCAGCAGCCACACGAACAGGGGGAGCTCTGGGGCCAACGTCCTGACTTTC. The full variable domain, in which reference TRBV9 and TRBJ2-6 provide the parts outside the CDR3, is DSGVTQTPKHLITATGQRVTLRCSPRSGDLSVYWYQQSLDQGLQFLIQYYNGEERAKGNILERFSAQQFPDLHSELNLSSLELGDSALYFCASSHTNRGSSGANVLTFGAGSRLTVL.

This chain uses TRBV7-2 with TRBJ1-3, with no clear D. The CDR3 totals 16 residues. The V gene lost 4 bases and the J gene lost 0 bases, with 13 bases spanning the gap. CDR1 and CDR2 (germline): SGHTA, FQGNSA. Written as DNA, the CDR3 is TGTGCCAGCAGCTCCCGGACGGGGTACTCTGGAAACACCATATATTTT. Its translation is CASSSRTGYSGNTIYF.

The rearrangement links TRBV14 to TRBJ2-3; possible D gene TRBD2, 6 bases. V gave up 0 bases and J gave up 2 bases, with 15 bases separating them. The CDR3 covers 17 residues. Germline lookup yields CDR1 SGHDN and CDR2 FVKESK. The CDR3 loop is CASSQDNRWGVTDTQYF. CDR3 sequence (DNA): TGTGCCAGCAGCCAAGATAATAGGTGGGGGGTCACAGATACGCAGTATTTT.

CDR3 nucleotides: TGTGCCAGAAACGAGACAGGGACCCTTTCTATTAGCAATCAGCCCCAGCATTTT. Translation: CARNETGTLSISNQPQHF. This sequence joins TRBV19 and TRBJ1-5; 7 nucleotides agree with TRBD1. The CDR3 has 18 residues. Germline values: CDR1 LNHDA, CDR2 SQIVND (reference sequence). The V gene end was trimmed by 9 bases and the J gene end by 0 bases; junction bases not matched to a gene: 17. The variable domain in full, completed from reference TRBV19 and TRBJ1-5, reads DGGITQSPKYLFRKEGQNVTLSCEQNLNHDAMYWYRQDPGQGLRLIYYSQIVNDFQKGDIAEGYSVSREKKESFPLTVTSAQKNPTAFYLCARNETGTLSISNQPQHFGDGTRLSIL.

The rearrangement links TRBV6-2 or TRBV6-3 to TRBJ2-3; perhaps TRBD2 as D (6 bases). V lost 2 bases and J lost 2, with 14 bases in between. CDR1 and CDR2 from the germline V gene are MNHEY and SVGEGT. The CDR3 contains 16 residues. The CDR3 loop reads CASSYKRDSYTDTQYF. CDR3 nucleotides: TGTGCCAGCAGTTACAAGAGGGACTCCTACACAGATACGCAGTATTTT.

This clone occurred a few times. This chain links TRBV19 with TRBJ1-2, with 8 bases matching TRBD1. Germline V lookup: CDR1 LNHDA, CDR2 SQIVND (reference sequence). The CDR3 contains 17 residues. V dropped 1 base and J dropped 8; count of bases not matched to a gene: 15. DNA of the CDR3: TGTGCCAGTAGTATAGTCGGACAGGGTTGGGACAGGCGGGGCTACACCTTC. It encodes CASSIVGQGWDRRGYTF.

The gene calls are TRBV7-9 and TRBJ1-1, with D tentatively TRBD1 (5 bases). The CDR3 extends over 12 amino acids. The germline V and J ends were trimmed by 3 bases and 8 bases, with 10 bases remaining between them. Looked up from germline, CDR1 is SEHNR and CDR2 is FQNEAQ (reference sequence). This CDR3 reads CASSFGQGEAFF. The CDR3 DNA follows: TGTGCCAGCAGCTTCGGACAAGGGGAAGCTTTCTTT.

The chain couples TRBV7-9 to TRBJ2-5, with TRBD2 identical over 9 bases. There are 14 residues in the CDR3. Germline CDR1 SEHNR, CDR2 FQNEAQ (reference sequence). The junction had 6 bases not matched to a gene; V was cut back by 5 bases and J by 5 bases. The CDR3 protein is CASSLLAGRETQYF. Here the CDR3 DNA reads TGTGCCAGCAGCCTCCTAGCGGGGAGGGAGACCCAGTACTTC.

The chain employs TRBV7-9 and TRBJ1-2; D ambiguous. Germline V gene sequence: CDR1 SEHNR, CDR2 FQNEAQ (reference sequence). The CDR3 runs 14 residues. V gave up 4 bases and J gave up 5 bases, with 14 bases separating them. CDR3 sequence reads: CASSSRSGSYGYTF. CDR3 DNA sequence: TGTGCCAGCAGCTCTAGATCTGGGTCTTATGGCTACACCTTC.

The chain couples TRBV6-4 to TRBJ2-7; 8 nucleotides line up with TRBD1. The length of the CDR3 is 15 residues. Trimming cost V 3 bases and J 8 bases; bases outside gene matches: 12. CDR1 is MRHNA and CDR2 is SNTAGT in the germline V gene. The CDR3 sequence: CASSEIGTGRFQQYF. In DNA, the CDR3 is TGTGCCAGCAGTGAAATCGGGACAGGCCGTTTTCAGCAGTACTTC.

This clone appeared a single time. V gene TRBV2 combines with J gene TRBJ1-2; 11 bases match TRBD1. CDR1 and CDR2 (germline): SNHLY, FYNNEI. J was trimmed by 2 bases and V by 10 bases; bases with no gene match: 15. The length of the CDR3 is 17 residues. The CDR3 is CAKTTGTGGNVNYGYTF. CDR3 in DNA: TGTGCCAAGACGACCGGGACAGGGGGAAATGTGAACTATGGCTACACCTTC. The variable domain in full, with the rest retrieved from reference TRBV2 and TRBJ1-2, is EPEVTQTPSHQVTQMGQEVILRCVPISNHLYFYWYRQILGQKVEFLVSFYNNEISEKSEIFDDQFSVERPDGSNFTLKIRSTKLEDSAMYFCAKTTGTGGNVNYGYTFGSGTRLTVV.

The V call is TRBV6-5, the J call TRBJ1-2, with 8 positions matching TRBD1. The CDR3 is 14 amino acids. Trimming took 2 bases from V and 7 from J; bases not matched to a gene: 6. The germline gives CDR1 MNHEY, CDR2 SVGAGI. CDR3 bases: TGTGCCAGCAGTTACACCGGACAGGGAACTGGCTACACCTTC. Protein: CASSYTGQGTGYTF.

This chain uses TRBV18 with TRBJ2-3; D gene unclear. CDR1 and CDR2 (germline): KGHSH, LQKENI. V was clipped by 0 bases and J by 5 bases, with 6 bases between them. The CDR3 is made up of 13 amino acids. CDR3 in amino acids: CASSPPELDTQYF. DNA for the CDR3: TGTGCCAGCTCACCACCGGAGTTAGATACGCAGTATTTT.

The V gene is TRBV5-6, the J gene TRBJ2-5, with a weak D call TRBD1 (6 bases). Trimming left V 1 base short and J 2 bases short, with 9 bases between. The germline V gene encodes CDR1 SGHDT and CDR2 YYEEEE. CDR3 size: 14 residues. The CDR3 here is CASSLMGAQETQYF. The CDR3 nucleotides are TGTGCCAGCAGCTTGATGGGGGCTCAAGAGACCCAGTACTTC.

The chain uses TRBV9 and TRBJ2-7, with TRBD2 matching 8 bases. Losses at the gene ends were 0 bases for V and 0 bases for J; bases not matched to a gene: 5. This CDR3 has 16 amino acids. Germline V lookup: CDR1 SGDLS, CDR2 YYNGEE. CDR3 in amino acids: CASSVGGAGASYEQYF. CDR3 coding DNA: TGTGCCAGCAGCGTAGGGGGAGCGGGGGCCTCCTACGAGCAGTACTTC.

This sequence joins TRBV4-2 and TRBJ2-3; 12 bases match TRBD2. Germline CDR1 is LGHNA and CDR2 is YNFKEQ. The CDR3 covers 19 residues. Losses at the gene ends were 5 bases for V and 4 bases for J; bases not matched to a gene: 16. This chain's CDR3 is CASSTQSSGGASMPDTQYF. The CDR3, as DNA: TGTGCCAGCAGCACGCAATCTAGCGGGGGGGCATCAATGCCAGATACGCAGTATTTT.

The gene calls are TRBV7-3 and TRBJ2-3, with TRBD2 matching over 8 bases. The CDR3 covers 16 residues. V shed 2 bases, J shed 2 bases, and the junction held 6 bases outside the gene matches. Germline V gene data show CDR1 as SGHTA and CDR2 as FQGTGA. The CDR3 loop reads CASSLSGGGLTDTQYF. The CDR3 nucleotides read TGTGCCAGCAGCTTATCTGGCGGGGGGCTCACAGATACGCAGTATTTT.

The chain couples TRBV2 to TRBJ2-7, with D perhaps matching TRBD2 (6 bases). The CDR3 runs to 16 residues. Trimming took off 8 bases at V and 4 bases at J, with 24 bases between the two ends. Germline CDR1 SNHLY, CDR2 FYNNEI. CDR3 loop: CASSRGEVLGGYEQYF. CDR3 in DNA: TGTGCCAGCTCTAGAGGGGAGGTCCTCGGGGGATACGAGCAGTACTTC.